This T cell receptor beta chain was identified in a study of blood T cells in healthy people across ages. Healthy Caucasians from Russia aged roughly 6 to 100 served as donors. Whole-study findings and limits: Among long-lived donors, naive CD4+ cells were more numerous and diversity higher than in aged donors.

A word on this clonotype: Antigen specificity is unknown.

Germline V CDR1 and CDR2: SGHRS, YFSETQ. The CDR3 runs to 14 residues. A second roughly 6 to 11 cycle PCR used barcoded and J-beta primers. TCRdb passed the 5' RACE reads through MiXCR, listing each CDR3 protein once. The sample shows just under 900,000 distinct CDR3 sequences, 25% to 35% of them seen only once. The sequenced sample was blood. The TCR originated in a woman of 80 years or more in good health. The rearrangement joins TRBV5-1 to TRBJ2-1; D call uncertain. The end of the DNA aligns better with TRBJ2-7, so the J call may be wrong. In DNA, the CDR3 is TGCGCCAGCAGCCGGGTGAGCTCCTACAATGAGCAGTACTTC. Its protein product is CASSRVSSYNEQYF.